This T cell receptor (beta chain) was captured in a study of cytomegalovirus exposure and HLA in healthy donors. Primers included in the PCR were 60 Vbeta and 13 Jbeta primers. Sequenced by immunoSEQ multiplex PCR; TCRdb stores in-frame clones only, minus some. The sample consists of some 180,000 clones, around 75% of them appearing once. CDR3 length: 14 amino acids. Germline V gene sequence: CDR1 KGHSH, CDR2 LQKENI. The junction had 4 bases not matched to a gene; V was cut back by 4 bases and J by 5 bases. V gene TRBV18 combines with J gene TRBJ1-5; the match to TRBD1 covers 8 bases. Sequences were obtained from PBMCs. The source is a woman in her thirties in good health and CMV-seronegative. Here the CDR3 reads CASSQGQGYQPQHF. The CDR3 DNA reads as TGTGCCAGCTCACAAGGACAGGGTTATCAGCCCCAGCATTTT. The whole variable domain, filled in from reference TRBV18 and TRBJ1-5, reads NAGVMQNPRHLVRRRGQEARLRCSPMKGHSHVYWYRQLPEEGLKFMVYLQKENIIDESGMPKERFSAEFPKEGPSILRIQQVVRGDSAAYFCASSQGQGYQPQHFGDGTRLSIL.